These 16 T cell receptor beta chains were all obtained from the same sample, sequenced in a study of T cells after yellow fever vaccination. TCRdb reprocessed the 5' RACE reads with MiXCR, giving one entry per CDR3 protein. The profile shows about 630,000 distinct CDR3 sequences, approximately 13% of them singletons. Sequences were derived from PBMCs, sampled on the day of the yellow fever booster vaccination. The receptors here all came from a man in his thirties or forties who received the YFV17D yellow fever vaccine.

A few counts support this clonotype. The rearrangement uses TRBV5-1 and TRBJ1-3, with D uncertain. Trimming removed 7 bases at V and 2 bases at J, with 13 bases between. The CDR3 length is 14 residues. CDR1 is SGHRS and CDR2 is YFSETQ in the germline V gene. CDR3 in amino acids: CASQREGTGNTIYF. DNA for the CDR3: TGCGCCAGCCAACGGGAAGGCACTGGAAACACCATATATTTT.

J is TRBJ2-2 and V is TRBV21-1; TRBD2, the table's D call, was not compared with the DNA. TRBV21-1 is tagged as a pseudogene. This CDR3 spans 16 amino acids. The CDR3 region has the DNA TGTGCCAGCAGCAAAGAGCGGGAGGGCGACACCGGGGAGCTGTTTTTT. This translates into CASSKEREGDTGELFF.

The chain links TRBV19 to TRBJ1-1, with no clear D. CDR1 is LNHDA, CDR2 SQIVND, per germline (reference sequence). The V end was cut by 11 bases, the J end by 4 bases, with 14 bases between. The CDR3 has 12 residues. In DNA, the CDR3 is TGTGCCCTAGTCGGTCCGGGCACTGAAGCTTTCTTT. Its translation: CALVGPGTEAFF.

The rearrangement links TRBV20-1 to TRBJ2-1, with D hard to call. The CDR3 totals 12 residues. Germline V gene sequence: CDR1 DFQATT, CDR2 SNEGSKA (reference sequence). V was shortened by 0 bases and J by 9 bases, with 9 bases between the two germline ends. CDR3 in amino acids: CSARDLWLEQFF. The CDR3 DNA is TGCAGTGCTAGAGACCTTTGGCTTGAGCAGTTCTTC.

The J gene is TRBJ1-4, the V gene TRBV20-1, with D possibly being TRBD1 (5 bases). The germline V gene has CDR1 DFQATT and CDR2 SNEGSKA (reference sequence). V was pared by 6 bases and J by 8 bases, with 10 bases between. The CDR3 loop spans 11 amino acids. The DNA of the CDR3 is TGCAGTGCACAGAGGGGCGAAAAACTGTTTTTT. Residues: CSAQRGEKLFF.

This clonotype was detected only a few times. The chain links TRBV4-2 to TRBJ2-7; 8 bases line up with TRBD2. Germline CDR1 and CDR2: LGHNA and YNFKEQ. Trimming cost V 8 bases and J 3 bases; bases outside gene matches: 6. The CDR3 consists of 13 residues. The CDR3 reads CASRFSGIYEQYF. As DNA, the CDR3 is TGTGCCAGCCGGTTTAGCGGGATCTACGAGCAGTACTTC.

The chain couples TRBV29-1 to TRBJ2-6; D unclear. Trimming stripped 0 bases from V and 2 bases from J, with 8 bases between. Germline V lookup: CDR1 SQVTM, CDR2 ANQGSEA. There are 15 residues in the CDR3. Here the CDR3 reads CSVEDPYTGANVLTF. The CDR3 DNA is TGCAGCGTTGAAGACCCCTATACTGGGGCCAACGTCCTGACTTTC.

The chain uses TRBV5-1 and TRBJ2-4; 7 bases map to TRBD1. Trimming took 5 bases from V and 1 from J; bases not matched to a gene: 9. Germline CDR1 is SGHRS and CDR2 is YFSETQ. CDR3 size: 16 residues. The CDR3 coding sequence is TGCGCCAGCAGGGGACAGCGGAAGACCGCCAAAAACATTCAGTACTTC. Translated, it gives CASRGQRKTAKNIQYF. Full variable domain (missing parts from reference TRBV5-1 and TRBJ2-4): KAGVTQTPRYLIKTRGQQVTLSCSPISGHRSVSWYQQTPGQGLQFLFEYFSETQRNKGNFPGRFSGRQFSNSRSEMNVSTLELGDSALYLCASRGQRKTAKNIQYFGAGTRLSVL.

This clonotype was counted many times. The chain recombines TRBV12-3 or TRBV12-4 with TRBJ1-2; D is undetermined. Trimming pared 10 bases from V and 3 bases from J, leaving 15 bases between. The CDR3 spans 13 residues. The CDR3 loop reads CATSTGVDYGYTF. The CDR3, as DNA: TGTGCCACTTCCACTGGGGTCGACTATGGCTACACCTTC.

This clonotype was counted a few times. The V gene is TRBV6-6, the J gene TRBJ2-3, with D unclear. Trimming removed 3 bases at V and 4 bases at J, with 8 bases between. Germline V gene lookup returns CDR1 MNHNY and CDR2 SVGAGI (reference sequence). This CDR3 contains 13 residues. CDR3 residues: CASSYRLADTQYF. The CDR3 DNA is TGTGCCAGCAGTTATAGACTCGCAGATACGCAGTATTTT.

The CDR3 DNA reads as TGCGCCAGCAGCCAAGAGGCTAGCGGGAGGGGGGAGCAGTTCTTC. Its translation is CASSQEASGRGEQFF. This chain links TRBV4-3 with TRBJ2-1, with 12 nucleotides matching TRBD2. Germline V gene lookup returns CDR1 LGHNA and CDR2 YSLEER. CDR3 size: 15 residues. V shed 0 bases and J 10 bases; nucleotides not matched to a gene: 4.

The CDR3 region is CASRRYSVSSYEQYF. CDR3 nucleotides: TGTGCCAGCAGACGCTATAGCGTTAGCTCCTACGAGCAGTACTTC. The chain carries TRBV28 and TRBJ2-7; D is perhaps TRBD2 (5 bases). V was clipped by 6 bases and J by 0 bases, with 15 bases between them. This CDR3 comprises 15 residues. Germline V gene lookup returns CDR1 MDHEN and CDR2 SYDVKM.

This clonotype has only a few counts. The genes are TRBV30 and TRBJ1-5, with 8 positions matching TRBD1. Germline V lookup: CDR1 GTSNPN, CDR2 SVGIG (reference sequence). With 3 bases clipped from V and 7 bases from J, the junction kept 5 bases outside the gene matches. CDR3 length: 13 residues. This chain's CDR3 is CAWRGQGRQPQHF. In nucleotides, the CDR3 is TGTGCCTGGAGAGGACAGGGTCGACAGCCCCAGCATTTT.

This chain joins TRBV6-5 and TRBJ2-2, with D possibly TRBD2 on 5 matching bases. This CDR3 has 17 amino acids. Trimming took 0 bases from V and 0 from J, leaving 11 bases between them. Germline CDR1 reads MNHEY; CDR2 reads SVGAGI. The CDR3 DNA reads TGTGCCAGCAGTTACTCGTCATCGGGATCGAACACCGGGGAGCTGTTTTTT. Its translation is CASSYSSSGSNTGELFF.

This clonotype was detected a few times. The V call is TRBV11-2, the J call TRBJ2-5; TRBD2 matches at 10 bases. The CDR3 length is 16 residues. V lost 3 bases, J lost 4 bases, and 8 bases stayed unmatched. CDR1 is SGHAT and CDR2 is FQNNGV in the germline V gene. In DNA, the CDR3 is TGTGCCAGCAGCTTTCTAGCGGGAGAGCAAAGAGAGACCCAGTACTTC. It encodes CASSFLAGEQRETQYF.

V usage is TRBV7-2 and J usage is TRBJ2-1; D unclear. The V and J ends lost 6 bases and 15 bases respectively, with 12 bases between them. Germline-derived CDR1 and CDR2 are SGHTA and FQGNSA. This CDR3 has 10 residues. The CDR3 spells CASRRVAGFF. The CDR3 bases are TGTGCCAGCAGACGGGTGGCAGGGTTCTTC.